The sequence of this TCR beta chain was determined in a study of blood T cell repertoires in COVID-19. Whole-study context: Sites across the United States, Italy and Spain contributed samples from acute and convalescent COVID-19.

Living in 24 US areas, the participants were between about 18 and 90 years of age. In the authors' workflow: Reference gene primers were amplified, and this amplification served to estimate nucleated cell counts. Profiling relied on immunoSEQ multiplex PCR, and the TCRdb table lists in-frame clones only, not all of them. That table supplies the V and J calls and clone size; D and trimming were determined from the DNA. The profile covers about 220,000 clones, with about 85% appearing a single time and roughly 2.5% taken by the ten largest. Germline CDR1 reads SGHKS; CDR2 reads YYEKEE (reference sequence). The CDR3 spans 15 residues. The germline V and J ends were trimmed by 5 bases and 0 bases, with 13 bases remaining between them.

V is TRBV5-5 and J is TRBJ2-3; the D gene is possibly TRBD2 (5 bases). The sample taken for sequencing was PBMCs or T cells enriched from blood (not recorded which). This TCR derives from a woman in her thirties who had recovered from COVID-19. CDR3 sequence: CASRDRRTSTDTQYF. In nucleotides, the CDR3 is TGTGCCAGCAGGGACCGGCGGACTAGCACAGATACGCAGTATTTT.